Listed below are T cell receptor beta chains from one sample, sequenced in a study of cytomegalovirus exposure and HLA in healthy donors. Produced via immunoSEQ multiplex PCR; TCRdb's table is partial and in-frame only. The repertoire holds tens of thousands of clones, with around four fifths as singletons. The sequenced sample consisted of PBMCs. The receptors come from a man aged 30 to 45 in good health and CMV-seronegative. Each CDR3 is given with its conserved first and last residue. The D gene is left open where the match is weak. Where a row states a size, it is once, few, many or the class of an expanded clone; other rows omit it.

d_call j_call v_call clone_size cdr3_aa cdr3_nt
. TRBJ1-6 TRBV28 medium-sized CASSPGGDGYNSPLHF TGTGCCAGCAGCCCGGGGGGGGACGGCTATAATTCACCCCTCCACTTT
. TRBJ1-1 TRBV10-3 . CAIGAGARYTEAFF TGTGCCATCGGGGCAGGAGCTAGGTACACTGAAGCTTTCTTT
TRBD2 TRBJ2-2 TRBV5-1 . CASSFTSGGNTGELFF TGCGCCAGCAGCTTTACTAGCGGGGGTAACACCGGGGAGCTGTTTTTT
TRBD1 TRBJ2-7 TRBV28 . CASRLQGVVNEQYF TGTGCCAGCAGATTACAGGGGGTGGTCAACGAGCAGTACTTC
. TRBJ2-3 TRBV7-3 . CASSLSTGTDTQYF TGTGCCAGCAGCTTATCTACGGGCACAGATACGCAGTATTTT
TRBD1 TRBJ2-5 TRBV5-1 . CASSLDTGGRGETQYF TGCGCCAGCAGCTTGGATACAGGGGGCCGGGGAGAGACCCAGTACTTC
TRBD2 TRBJ2-1 TRBV15 . CATSHPQTSGRGYSYNEQFF TGTGCCACCAGCCACCCCCAAACTAGCGGGAGGGGGTACTCCTACAATGAGCAGTTCTTC
TRBD2 TRBJ2-7 TRBV6-1 . CAGTERESSYEQYF TGTGCCGGTACCGAGCGGGAGAGCTCCTACGAGCAGTACTTC
. TRBJ2-5 TRBV27 few CASSLRFGSGLETQYF TGTGCCAGCAGTTTAAGGTTTGGTAGCGGACTTGAGACCCAGTACTTC
TRBD1 TRBJ2-3 TRBV5-1 . CASTKRGSRQGALRPNTDTQYF TGCGCCAGCACGAAGAGGGGGAGTAGACAGGGGGCTTTGCGCCCCAACACAGATACGCAGTATTTT